This T cell receptor (beta chain) is drawn from a study of blood T cell repertoires in COVID-19. Seattle's cohort entered during active infection and was followed longitudinally. Repertoires were generated with immunoSEQ multiplex PCR, while TCRdb's copy carries only in-frame clones and drops some. The sample shows 150,000 or so clones, 83% of them seen only once. Germline CDR1 reads MGHRA; CDR2 reads YSYEKL. V was pared by 3 bases and J by 0 bases, with 6 bases of the junction left unmatched. This CDR3 spans 17 amino acids. Specimen: peripheral blood. The receptor's source is a woman aged 55-69 years with COVID-19, enrolled during active disease. The chain combines TRBV4-1 with TRBJ1-3, with 9 bases fitting TRBD1. The CDR3 here is CASSQSQGAHSGNTIYF. The CDR3 region has the DNA TGCGCCAGCAGCCAGTCACAGGGGGCTCACTCTGGAAACACCATATATTTT.